Presented here are 4 T cell receptor beta chains from one specimen sequenced in a study of shared clonotypes between healthy human individuals. Naive CD8 cells comprised CD45RO-negative, CCR7-positively selected cells, excluding terminally differentiated effector memory CD45RA+ cells. Assay: immunoSEQ multiplex PCR; the TCRdb copy retains only in-frame clones and omits some. The sample contains over 800,000 clones, 85% to 95% of which appear only once. The specimen sequenced was naive CD8+ T cells sorted from blood. These receptor sequences come from a man younger than 45 in good health.

J is TRBJ2-3 and V is TRBV7-9, with TRBD2 matching 9 bases. CDR1 and CDR2 (germline): SEHNR, FQNEAQ (reference sequence). J lost 7 bases, V lost 4 bases, and 9 bases had no gene match. The CDR3 is made up of 15 amino acids. Written as DNA, the CDR3 is TGTGCCAGCAGCTCCGAGAGGACTAGCGTGAATACGCAGTATTTT. It specifies CASSSERTSVNTQYF.

The chain joins TRBV7-6 to TRBJ2-1; D is unclear. Germline V lookup: CDR1 SGHVS, CDR2 FNYEAQ. The CDR3 consists of 17 residues. Trimming took off 4 bases at V and 4 bases at J, with 20 bases between the two ends. This chain's CDR3 is CASSSHPEAPSYNEQFF. CDR3 DNA: TGTGCCAGCAGCTCCCATCCGGAAGCTCCCTCATACAATGAGCAGTTCTTC.

This chain joins TRBV11-3 and TRBJ2-7; 13 bases line up with TRBD2. The ends lost 1 base at V and 4 bases at J; junction bases unmatched: 7. In germline, CDR1 is SGHNT, CDR2 YENEEA. The CDR3 totals 17 residues. The DNA of the CDR3 is TGTGCCAGCAGCTTAGGTTGGACTAGCGGGAGCTGTTACGAGCAGTACTTC. This encodes CASSLGWTSGSCYEQYF.

The V and J genes are TRBV18 and TRBJ2-1; 12 bases align to TRBD2. V trimming: 5 bases; J trimming: 5 bases; junction bases outside the gene matches: 7. The CDR3 runs to 16 residues. Looked up from germline, CDR1 is KGHSH and CDR2 is LQKENI. CDR3 amino acids: CASSDTSGRLNNEQFF. CDR3 DNA sequence: TGTGCCAGCTCAGATACTAGCGGGAGGCTAAACAATGAGCAGTTCTTC.